The source of this T cell receptor beta chain is a study of control samples from healthy donors and cancer patients (TCRdb year 2020). Library method: the immunoSEQ multiplex PCR assay. TCRdb's version of the immuneACCESS table is confined to in-frame rearrangements and falls short of the full clone set. An unresolved V gene accounts for under half of the shortfall where checked; the remainder is of unknown origin. This sample holds roughly 88,000 clones; around four fifths were observed only once. Around 20% of the sample is held by the ten biggest clonotypes. This clone has just a few counts. This clone's antigen is unknown. Per-base quality was not reported, and no clone a single base away is much larger than it. V is pared back by 2 bases and J by 6 bases, with 9 bases lying between the germline termini. The CDR3 runs 13 amino acids, cysteine and phenylalanine included. Only the CDR3 region is kept as DNA, spanning 39 bases read in frame from base 1. The germline V gene yields SGHTS for CDR1 and YDEGEE for CDR2.

The TCR comes from a man younger than 45 in good health. What was sequenced was blood. The rearrangement joined TRBV5-8 to TRBJ1-5, with a tentative D gene TRBD1 over 6 matching bases. The nucleotides are TGTGCCAGCAGCTTTAAGGGGGTTCAGCCCCAGCATTTT. Translated, it reads CASSFKGVQPQHF.